This T cell receptor (beta chain) was captured in a study of blood T cell repertoires in COVID-19. Only in-frame clones appear in the TCRdb table, and some are missing; sequencing was by immunoSEQ multiplex PCR. The sample has about 130,000 clones, 70% to 90% seen once. CDR3 size: 14 residues. CDR1 is KGHSH and CDR2 is LQKENI in the germline V gene. J gave up 5 bases and V 5 bases, and 6 bases lay outside the gene matches. The sequence was obtained from a woman aged 60-75 years with acute or convalescent COVID-19. The chain combines TRBV18 with TRBJ2-4; 7 bases align to TRBD1. The specimen sequenced was peripheral blood. The DNA for the CDR3 is TGTGCCAGCTCAACGACAGGGCCCCAAAACATTCAGTACTTC. Protein product: CASSTTGPQNIQYF.